One and the same sample provided the 4 T cell receptor beta chains below, sequenced in a study of regulatory T cells in long-lasting Graves disease. The time point denotes: newly diagnosed GD, antithyroid drugs for less than 3 months. RNA from PBMCs was the source of the TCR library. Arm-PCR of CDR3 regions with iRepertoire HTBI primers generated TCR beta libraries. From the multiplex PCR reads, TCRdb called clonotypes with MiXCR, one entry per CDR3 protein. In the table there are roughly 380,000 distinct CDR3 sequences, roughly 16% of which are singletons. Sequenced material: peripheral blood mononuclear cells (PBMCs), taken at new diagnosis, from a patient treated with antithyroid drugs. The receptors derive from a female donor with Graves disease.

Only a few counts were recorded for this clonotype. A much larger clone differs by one base, so this may be a read error. The chain carries TRBV2 and TRBJ1-1; no clear D gene. Trimming shortened V by 4 bases and J by 1 base, and 13 bases separated the two germline ends. This CDR3 comprises 15 residues. Germline CDR1 reads SNHLY; CDR2 reads FYNNEI. The CDR3 DNA reads TGTGCCAGCAGTGGACAAGGGATAAGGAACACTGAAGCTTTCTTT. Its protein is CASSGQGIRNTEAFF.

The chain recombines TRBV20-1 with TRBJ2-5, with 9 bases identical to TRBD2. Unmatched junction bases numbered 15, after V lost 5 bases and J lost 5 bases. Germline loops: CDR1 DFQATT, CDR2 SNEGSKA (reference sequence). The CDR3 has 16 residues. CDR3 loop: CSAPGGSGGIWETQYF. The CDR3 DNA sequence: TGCAGTGCTCCTGGTGGTAGCGGGGGAATTTGGGAGACCCAGTACTTC.

This clonotype was counted many times. J is TRBJ1-5 and V is TRBV5-5; TRBD1 matches at 8 bases. V lost 4 bases and J lost 2; bases outside the gene matches: 2. Per the germline V gene, CDR1 is SGHKS and CDR2 is YYEKEE (reference sequence). The CDR3 runs 14 residues. CDR3 nucleotide sequence: TGTGCCAGCAGCAAGGACAGGGGCAATCAGCCCCAGCATTTT. It is translated as CASSKDRGNQPQHF.

A word on this clonotype: A far more abundant clone sits one base away, making this likely a read error. CDR3 residues: CASSSRLDRGTDTQYF. CDR3 in DNA: TGTGCCAGCAGCAGCCGATTGGACAGGGGCACAGATACGCAGTATTTT. V usage is TRBV7-9 and J usage is TRBJ2-3, with 8 nucleotides matching TRBD1. CDR1 and CDR2 (germline): SEHNR, FQNEAQ (reference sequence). The CDR3 runs to 16 residues. V shed 5 bases and J 1 base; nucleotides not matched to a gene: 8.